Listed below are T cell receptor beta chains from one sample, sequenced in a study of human T cells and chemical hapten exposure. TCRdb processed the RACE reads anew with MiXCR; each CDR3 protein has one entry. The table has fewer than 200,000 distinct CDR3 sequences, 25% to 35% seen once. The sample consisted of whole blood, taken in connection with sensitization to the hapten diphenylcyclopropenone (DPC). These receptors originate from a woman aged 18-29 years with alopecia areata. Some clones in this sample may be carry-over from other donors' samples. CDR3s include the opening cysteine and the closing phenylalanine or tryptophan. Each record gives: J gene, V gene, CDR3 protein.

j_gene: TRBJ2-3; v_gene: TRBV29-1; CDR3aa: CSVEYGRRTDTQYF
j_gene: TRBJ2-3; v_gene: TRBV2; CDR3aa: CASSGGRAGYTQYF
j_gene: TRBJ1-4; v_gene: TRBV7-2; CDR3aa: CASSTVRGRNEKLFF
j_gene: TRBJ1-2; v_gene: TRBV6-6; CDR3aa: CASSAGEERGYTF
j_gene: TRBJ1-2; v_gene: TRBV7-9; CDR3aa: CASSLGVDGYTF
j_gene: TRBJ2-7; v_gene: TRBV5-1; CDR3aa: CASSLRLAETREQYF
j_gene: TRBJ2-3; v_gene: TRBV7-6; CDR3aa: CASSLDGTSGVTDTQYF
j_gene: TRBJ2-1; v_gene: TRBV21-1; CDR3aa: CASSKARGRQFF
j_gene: TRBJ2-7; v_gene: TRBV6-2/TRBV6-3; CDR3aa: CASTNNRVLDEQYF
j_gene: TRBJ2-4; v_gene: TRBV30; CDR3aa: CAWTDSSLAKNIQYF
j_gene: TRBJ2-5; v_gene: TRBV5-1; CDR3aa: CASSLFSRTQETQYF
j_gene: TRBJ1-1; v_gene: TRBV11-2; CDR3aa: CASSLDRGPEAFF
j_gene: TRBJ2-3; v_gene: TRBV20-1; CDR3aa: CSARTGAGTDTQYF
j_gene: TRBJ1-1; v_gene: TRBV6-2/TRBV6-3; CDR3aa: CASSTPFRENTEAFF
j_gene: TRBJ2-7; v_gene: TRBV3-1; CDR3aa: CASRASRLNYEQYF
j_gene: TRBJ1-5; v_gene: TRBV6-2/TRBV6-3; CDR3aa: CASSYRQGSNQPQHF
j_gene: TRBJ1-2; v_gene: TRBV15; CDR3aa: CATSREARLSFYGYTF
j_gene: TRBJ2-1; v_gene: TRBV6-2/TRBV6-3; CDR3aa: CASRLAGMLNEQFF
j_gene: TRBJ2-5; v_gene: TRBV20-1; CDR3aa: CSARDSISETQYF
j_gene: TRBJ2-7; v_gene: TRBV20-1; CDR3aa: CSARDSRITCEQYF
j_gene: TRBJ1-2; v_gene: TRBV27; CDR3aa: CASSSPSYGYTF
j_gene: TRBJ2-2; v_gene: TRBV4-1; CDR3aa: CASSQAGAGLGELFF
j_gene: TRBJ2-5; v_gene: TRBV7-2; CDR3aa: CASSLGGELQETQYF
j_gene: TRBJ2-3; v_gene: TRBV5-4; CDR3aa: CASSPPGLRADTQYF
j_gene: TRBJ1-5; v_gene: TRBV4-2; CDR3aa: CASSQDNSGTGISQPQHF
j_gene: TRBJ1-1; v_gene: TRBV20-1; CDR3aa: CSATLPAAGWNTEAFF
j_gene: TRBJ1-1; v_gene: TRBV18; CDR3aa: CASSPRGTTRDWGEAFF
j_gene: TRBJ2-7; v_gene: TRBV5-1; CDR3aa: CASSLGPGNEQYF
j_gene: TRBJ2-7; v_gene: TRBV2; CDR3aa: CASTGPSYEQYF
j_gene: TRBJ2-7; v_gene: TRBV7-9; CDR3aa: CASSPSAVSYEQYF
j_gene: TRBJ2-7; v_gene: TRBV29-1; CDR3aa: CSTTGGTGEQYF
j_gene: TRBJ2-6; v_gene: TRBV29-1; CDR3aa: CSFQSGANVLTF
j_gene: TRBJ2-1; v_gene: TRBV6-6; CDR3aa: CASSYSPSPQPNEQFF
j_gene: TRBJ2-3; v_gene: TRBV20-1; CDR3aa: CSATGTSGSDTQYF
j_gene: TRBJ1-1; v_gene: TRBV11-2; CDR3aa: CASSRLTLGTEAFF
j_gene: TRBJ2-1; v_gene: TRBV9; CDR3aa: CASSVGLARYNEQFF
j_gene: TRBJ1-1; v_gene: TRBV10-3; CDR3aa: CAISEGGSYTEAFF
j_gene: TRBJ1-1; v_gene: TRBV18; CDR3aa: CASSPPIRSSGTDTEAFF
j_gene: TRBJ2-4; v_gene: TRBV29-1; CDR3aa: CSVADEWDIQYF
j_gene: TRBJ2-1; v_gene: TRBV4-2; CDR3aa: CASSQVTSGSYYGDEQFF
j_gene: TRBJ2-2; v_gene: TRBV4-3; CDR3aa: CASSQAGPIPGELFF
j_gene: TRBJ2-3; v_gene: TRBV7-6; CDR3aa: CASSPKREATDTQYF
j_gene: TRBJ2-7; v_gene: TRBV27; CDR3aa: CASSFAGEQYF
j_gene: TRBJ1-2; v_gene: TRBV12-3/TRBV12-4; CDR3aa: CASRLGGVGGYTF
j_gene: TRBJ1-2; v_gene: TRBV12-3/TRBV12-4; CDR3aa: CASSSGTGRLYGYTF
j_gene: TRBJ2-2; v_gene: TRBV14; CDR3aa: CASSQDLRGKHTGELFF
j_gene: TRBJ1-6; v_gene: TRBV4-3; CDR3aa: CASSQVNGASPLHF
j_gene: TRBJ2-3; v_gene: TRBV7-2; CDR3aa: CASSLGTAPDTQYF
j_gene: TRBJ2-1; v_gene: TRBV4-1; CDR3aa: CASSLGLAGQSSYNEQFF
j_gene: TRBJ2-7; v_gene: TRBV11-2; CDR3aa: CVSSLVLEGGEQYF
j_gene: TRBJ1-1; v_gene: TRBV5-1; CDR3aa: CASSLDPRGGRAFF
j_gene: TRBJ2-4; v_gene: TRBV5-5; CDR3aa: CASSLVAEAKNIQYF
j_gene: TRBJ2-7; v_gene: TRBV27; CDR3aa: CASSYAGSYEQYF
j_gene: TRBJ2-3; v_gene: TRBV7-2; CDR3aa: CASSWREGTDTQYF
j_gene: TRBJ1-2; v_gene: TRBV20-1; CDR3aa: CSASHAFPRYGYTF
j_gene: TRBJ1-1; v_gene: TRBV9; CDR3aa: CASSTTGAVADRAEAFF
j_gene: TRBJ1-6; v_gene: TRBV7-2; CDR3aa: CASSLGPGQGSSPLHF
j_gene: TRBJ2-1; v_gene: TRBV7-6; CDR3aa: CASSLYKVLNSYNEQFF
j_gene: TRBJ2-7; v_gene: TRBV5-1; CDR3aa: CASNQGYEQYF